This T cell receptor beta chain emerged from a study of blood T cell repertoires in COVID-19. Study context: Material from acute and convalescent COVID-19 was sourced from the United States, Italy and Spain. T cells, B-cell-depleted T cells, or PBMCs provided the cDNA or gDNA that served as material.

The trim removed 5 bases at V and 6 bases at J, leaving 6 bases unmatched. Germline CDR1 is SEHNR and CDR2 is FQNEAQ (reference sequence). This CDR3 has 14 amino acids. The Seattle patients, enrolled during active infection, were followed longitudinally. Here immunoSEQ multiplex PCR was the method, and the copy in TCRdb shows in-frame clones only, minus some. Among a few hundred thousand clones listed, roughly four fifths were seen once. Source material: peripheral blood. This clonotype was obtained from a person aged 70 to 79 with COVID-19, enrolled during active disease. This chain links TRBV7-9 with TRBJ2-2; the match to TRBD1 covers 7 bases. In nucleotides, the CDR3 is TGTGCCAGCAGCAAGGACAGGTTCTCCGGGGAGCTGTTTTTT. Translated, it gives CASSKDRFSGELFF.